The 11 T cell receptor beta chains below all came from one sample that was sequenced in a study of beta chain features in type 1 diabetes. Whole-study findings and limits: Among patients with Type 1 diabetes, TCRB CDR3s were moderately but significantly shorter in every one of the four CD4+ subsets.

These receptors lack a known antigen. Expressed TCRB transcripts got sequenced, as all isolated RNA was reverse transcribed. Libraries were prepared by immunoSEQ multiplex PCR; TCRdb keeps only in-frame clonotypes and omits some of them. The data hold a few hundred thousand clones, with 16% observed a single time. The sample taken for sequencing was naive CD4+ T cells from blood. These receptors all stem from a young man with type 1 diabetes.

The sample holds a few counts of this clone. The V call is TRBV29-1, the J call TRBJ2-2, with TRBD2 matching 7 bases. V was pared by 7 bases and J by 4 bases, with 3 bases of the junction left unmatched. The CDR3 is 12 amino acids. Germline assignment: CDR1 SQVTM and CDR2 ANQGSEA. The CDR3 protein is CSGRELTGELFF. As DNA, the CDR3 is TGCAGCGGGCGGGAGCTCACCGGGGAGCTGTTTTTT.

This clone has a handful of counts. The chain combines TRBV6-1 with TRBJ2-1; no clear D gene. Deletions cut 4 bases from V and 5 bases from J, with 9 bases between. Looked up from germline, CDR1 is MNHNS and CDR2 is SASEGT. The CDR3 is made up of 13 amino acids. As DNA, the CDR3 is TGTGCCAGCAGTGGAGGTAGTCACAATGAGCAGTTCTTC. Residues: CASSGGSHNEQFF.

The V and J genes are TRBV5-1 and TRBJ2-3; D might be TRBD2 (6 bases). The CDR3 has 14 amino acids. From germline, CDR1 is SGHRS and CDR2 YFSETQ. V was pared by 5 bases and J by 3 bases, with 13 bases between. The CDR3: CASRTSSSTDTQYF. As DNA, the CDR3 is TGCGCCAGCAGAACTAGCAGTTCGACAGATACGCAGTATTTT.

The genes are TRBV9 and TRBJ2-7; the D gene is possibly TRBD1 (6 bases). Germline CDR1 is SGDLS and CDR2 is YYNGEE. This CDR3 spans 14 amino acids. V was cut by 3 bases and J by 6 bases, with 16 bases left in between. The DNA for the CDR3 is TGTGCCAGCAGCGAACCGATTGCCAGGGGCGAGCAGTACTTC. Residues: CASSEPIARGEQYF.

The rearrangement joins TRBV7-9 to TRBJ2-1, with D possibly being TRBD1 or TRBD2 (5 bases each). Trimming took off 3 bases at V and 6 bases at J, with 12 bases between the two ends. The CDR3 has 14 amino acids. Germline values: CDR1 SEHNR, CDR2 FQNEAQ (reference sequence). DNA for the CDR3: TGTGCCAGCAGCTTGGGGCCACTAGGCAATGAGCAGTTCTTC. Translating gives CASSLGPLGNEQFF.

CDR3 bases: TGTGCCAGCAGTTTTCCGGGACAGGAAAATGAAAAACTGTTTTTT. Protein product: CASSFPGQENEKLFF. This rearrangement joins TRBV27 to TRBJ1-4; 8 nucleotides line up with TRBD1. Looked up from germline, CDR1 is MNHEY and CDR2 is SMNVEV (reference sequence). V lost 3 bases, J lost 5 bases, and 5 bases stayed unmatched. The CDR3 sequence is 15 residues long.

This clone has only a few counts. This rearrangement joins TRBV6-5 to TRBJ2-1; D is uncertain. The germline gives CDR1 MNHEY, CDR2 SVGAGI. V was trimmed by 6 bases and J by 5 bases, leaving 8 bases between them. The CDR3 extends over 12 amino acids. The CDR3 reads CASRHINNEQFF. CDR3 bases: TGTGCCAGCAGACACATAAACAATGAGCAGTTCTTC.

This sequence joins TRBV5-1 and TRBJ2-3, with 9 bases that match TRBD2. The J segment lost 4 bases and the V segment lost 4 bases, leaving 10 bases of the junction unmatched. The CDR3 has 16 residues. Germline loops: CDR1 SGHRS, CDR2 YFSETQ. Here the CDR3 reads CASSLGTSSGADTQYF. CDR3 DNA sequence: TGCGCCAGCAGCCTCGGGACTAGCAGCGGCGCAGATACGCAGTATTTT. The variable domain in full, completed from reference TRBV5-1 and TRBJ2-3, reads KAGVTQTPRYLIKTRGQQVTLSCSPISGHRSVSWYQQTPGQGLQFLFEYFSETQRNKGNFPGRFSGRQFSNSRSEMNVSTLELGDSALYLCASSLGTSSGADTQYFGPGTRLTVL.

Comment on this clone: The same CDR3 can be traced to other DNA sequences in this sample. The J gene is TRBJ2-7, the V gene TRBV7-9; 8 nucleotides align to TRBD2. Germline lookup yields CDR1 SEHNR and CDR2 FQNEAQ (reference sequence). Trimming removed 1 base from V and 4 bases from J; junction bases left unmatched: 3. The CDR3 is 14 residues long. As DNA, the CDR3 is TGTGCCAGCAGCTTAGGGCTAGCGGGTTACGAGCAGTACTTC. Translated, it gives CASSLGLAGYEQYF.

This clone was detected only a few times. CDR3 protein: CASSPPGSNEAFF. The CDR3 DNA reads as TGTGCCAGCTCACCACCAGGCAGTAATGAAGCTTTCTTT. This rearrangement joins TRBV18 to TRBJ1-1; D is unclear. V lost 0 bases and J 7 bases, leaving 9 bases between the germline ends. This CDR3 is 13 amino acids long. Germline V gene data show CDR1 as KGHSH and CDR2 as LQKENI.

The rearrangement uses TRBV18 and TRBJ2-3; 11 bases align to TRBD2. Germline CDR1 reads KGHSH; CDR2 reads LQKENI. J gave up 2 bases and V 4 bases, and 11 bases lay outside the gene matches. This CDR3 region has 18 residues. CDR3 in amino acids: CASSQGSPTSGTTDTQYF. CDR3 DNA: TGTGCCAGCTCACAGGGAAGTCCGACTAGCGGGACCACAGATACGCAGTATTTT.